These 9 T cell receptor beta chains originate from one sample sequenced in a study of blood T cell repertoires in COVID-19. Here immunoSEQ multiplex PCR was the method, and the copy in TCRdb shows in-frame clones only, minus some. The table shows a few hundred thousand clones, with 85% to 90% occurring only once. Sequenced material: PBMCs or T cells enriched from blood (not recorded which). The receptor source for this set is a woman under 30 who had recovered from COVID-19.

The CDR3 region is CASSERQVHNQPQHF. DNA for the CDR3: TGTGCCAGCAGTGAGCGACAGGTACACAATCAGCCCCAGCATTTT. The chain has TRBV6-1 and TRBJ1-5; TRBD1 might be the D (6 bases). Per the germline V gene, CDR1 is MNHNS and CDR2 is SASEGT. This CDR3 comprises 15 residues. V lost 3 bases and J lost 3, with 12 bases in between.

The V gene is TRBV3-1 (or the pseudogene TRBV3-2), the J gene TRBJ2-2; perhaps TRBD2 as D (6 bases). CDR3 size: 13 residues. The V gene's germline CDR1 is LGHDT and CDR2 YNNKEL (reference sequence). The ends were cut back, 4 bases at V and 7 bases at J, with 10 bases in the middle. CDR3 DNA: TGTGCCAGCAGCCCCACGGGGGTCGGGGAGCTGTTTTTT. Amino acid sequence: CASSPTGVGELFF.

This chain links TRBV19 with TRBJ2-2, with a weak D call TRBD2 (6 bases). The germline V gene encodes CDR1 LNHDA and CDR2 SQIVND (reference sequence). Trimming took off 11 bases at V and 0 bases at J, with 13 bases between the two ends. The CDR3 runs 14 residues. The CDR3 loop reads CAGRVAANTGELFF. The DNA for the CDR3 is TGTGCCGGACGGGTAGCGGCGAACACCGGGGAGCTGTTTTTT.

This clone was seen only a few times. V gene TRBV23-1 combines with J gene TRBJ1-2, with 7 bases fitting TRBD1. TRBV23-1 is filed as an ORF, its function uncertain. This CDR3 has 15 residues. V dropped 7 bases and J dropped 4; count of bases not matched to a gene: 12. The CDR3 here is CASTLKGANIYGYTF. In nucleotides, the CDR3 is TGCGCCAGCACCCTTAAGGGGGCAAACATCTATGGCTACACCTTC.

The rearrangement links TRBV2 to TRBJ2-1, with TRBD1 matching over 12 bases. Per germline, CDR1 SNHLY and CDR2 FYNNEI. This CDR3 is 15 amino acids long. Trimming removed 3 bases from V and 8 bases from J; junction bases left unmatched: 5. In DNA, the CDR3 is TGTGCCAGCAGTGAGGGACAGGGGGCTTTGGATGAGCAGTTCTTC. Its translation is CASSEGQGALDEQFF.

J is TRBJ1-3 and V is TRBV7-9; D unclear. Trimming removed 0 bases from V and 0 bases from J, with 9 bases in between. CDR1 and CDR2 (germline): SEHNR, FQNEAQ (reference sequence). The CDR3 length is 16 residues. CDR3 DNA sequence: TGTGCCAGCAGCTTAGCTCGGGGATCCTCTGGAAACACCATATATTTT. As protein: CASSLARGSSGNTIYF.

CDR3 sequence (DNA): TGTGCCAGCAGCAAAACAGGGACCTACGAGCAGTACTTC. It is translated as CASSKTGTYEQYF. This chain links TRBV6-5 with TRBJ2-7; D perhaps matches TRBD1 (6 bases). This CDR3 is built from 13 residues. Deletions cut 6 bases from V and 2 bases from J, with 11 bases between. Germline V CDR1 and CDR2: MNHEY, SVGAGI.

This clone was observed once. The chain links TRBV19 to TRBJ2-5; the match to TRBD2 covers 10 bases. Trimming at V came to 4 bases and at J to 1 base, leaving 12 bases not matched to a gene. The CDR3 spans 18 residues. Germline V gives CDR1 LNHDA, CDR2 SQIVND (reference sequence). The DNA for the CDR3 is TGTGCCAGTAGTAAGTTAGCGGGGGGCACCCCACTCCAAGAGACCCAGTACTTC. It is translated as CASSKLAGGTPLQETQYF.

This chain links TRBV5-4 with TRBJ1-5; 11 bases align to TRBD1. CDR1 is SGHNT, CDR2 YYREEE, per germline (reference sequence). V lost 4 bases and J lost 1; bases outside the gene matches: 4. This CDR3 region has 16 residues. The CDR3 protein is CASSHRDRGSNQPQHF. CDR3 nucleotide sequence: TGTGCCAGCAGCCACCGGGACAGGGGGAGCAATCAGCCCCAGCATTTT.